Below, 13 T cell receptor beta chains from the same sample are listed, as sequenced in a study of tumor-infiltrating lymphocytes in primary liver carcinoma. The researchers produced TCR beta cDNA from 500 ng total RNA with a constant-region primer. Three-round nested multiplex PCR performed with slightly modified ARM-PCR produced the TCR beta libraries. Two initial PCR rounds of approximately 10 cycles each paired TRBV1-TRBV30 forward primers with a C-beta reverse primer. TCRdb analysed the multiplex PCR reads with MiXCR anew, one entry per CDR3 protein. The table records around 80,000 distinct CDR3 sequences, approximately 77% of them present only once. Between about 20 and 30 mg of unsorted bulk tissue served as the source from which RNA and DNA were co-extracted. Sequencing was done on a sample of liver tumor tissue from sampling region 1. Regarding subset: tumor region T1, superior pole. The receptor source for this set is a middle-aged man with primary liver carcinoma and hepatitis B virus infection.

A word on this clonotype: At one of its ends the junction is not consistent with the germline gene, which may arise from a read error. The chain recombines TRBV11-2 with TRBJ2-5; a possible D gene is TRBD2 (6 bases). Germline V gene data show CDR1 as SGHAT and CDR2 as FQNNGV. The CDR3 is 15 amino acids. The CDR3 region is CAGSLDYSVQETRYF. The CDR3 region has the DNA TGTGCCGGCAGCTTGGACTATAGCGTACAAGAGACCCGGTACTTC. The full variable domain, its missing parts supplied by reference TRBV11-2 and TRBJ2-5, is EAGVAQSPRYKIIEKRQSVAFWCNPISGHATLYWYQQILGQGPKLLIQFQNNGVVDDSQLPKDRFSAERLKGVDSTLKIQPAKLEDSAVYLCAGSLDYSVQETRYFGPGTRLLVL.

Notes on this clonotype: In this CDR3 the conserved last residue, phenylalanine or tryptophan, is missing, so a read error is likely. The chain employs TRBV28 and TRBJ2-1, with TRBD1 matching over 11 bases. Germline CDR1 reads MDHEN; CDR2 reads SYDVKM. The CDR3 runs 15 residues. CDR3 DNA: TGTGCCAGCAGGCCCGGGACAGGGGGATACAAAGAGCAGTTCTTA. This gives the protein CASRPGTGGYKEQFL.

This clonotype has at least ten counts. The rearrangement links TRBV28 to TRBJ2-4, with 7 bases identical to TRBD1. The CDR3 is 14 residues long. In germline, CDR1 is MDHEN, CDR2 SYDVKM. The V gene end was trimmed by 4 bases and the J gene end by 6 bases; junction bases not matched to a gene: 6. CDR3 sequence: CASSSHAGGNIQYF. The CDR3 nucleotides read TGTGCCAGCAGTTCACACGCAGGGGGAAACATTCAGTACTTC.

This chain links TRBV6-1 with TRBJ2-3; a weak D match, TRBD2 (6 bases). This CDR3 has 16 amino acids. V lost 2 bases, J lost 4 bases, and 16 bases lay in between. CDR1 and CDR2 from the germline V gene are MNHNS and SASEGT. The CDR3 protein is CASSETNTTSSDTQYF. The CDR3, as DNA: TGTGCCAGCAGTGAAACTAACACTACTAGCTCAGATACGCAGTATTTT.

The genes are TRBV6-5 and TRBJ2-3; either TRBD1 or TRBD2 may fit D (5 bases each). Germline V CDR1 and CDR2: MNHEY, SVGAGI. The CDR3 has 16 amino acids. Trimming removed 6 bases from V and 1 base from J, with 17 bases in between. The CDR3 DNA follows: TGTGCCAGCAGCGCCCAGTTGGGGGACGGCACAGATACGCAGTATTTT. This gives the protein CASSAQLGDGTDTQYF.

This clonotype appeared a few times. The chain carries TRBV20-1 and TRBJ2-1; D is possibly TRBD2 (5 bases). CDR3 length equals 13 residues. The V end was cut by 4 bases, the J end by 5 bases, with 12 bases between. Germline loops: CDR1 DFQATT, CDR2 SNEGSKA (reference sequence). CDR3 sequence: CSATRESNNEQFF. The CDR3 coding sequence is TGCAGTGCTACCCGGGAATCGAACAATGAGCAGTTCTTC.

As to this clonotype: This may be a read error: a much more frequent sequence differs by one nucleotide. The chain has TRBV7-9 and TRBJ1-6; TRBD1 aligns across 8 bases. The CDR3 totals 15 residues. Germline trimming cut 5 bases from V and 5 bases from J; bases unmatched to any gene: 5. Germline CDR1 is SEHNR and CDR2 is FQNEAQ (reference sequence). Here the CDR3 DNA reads TGTGCCAGCAGCATCGGGACAGGACATAATTCACCCCTCCACTTT. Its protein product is CASSIGTGHNSPLHF.

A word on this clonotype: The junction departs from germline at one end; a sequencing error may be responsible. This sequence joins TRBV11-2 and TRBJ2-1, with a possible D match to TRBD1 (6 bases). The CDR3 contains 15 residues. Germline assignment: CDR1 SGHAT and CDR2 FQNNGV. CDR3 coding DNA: TGTCCCAGCATACTAGGGGACCTCCGGGGACATGAACAGTTCTTC. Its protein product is CPSILGDLRGHEQFF.

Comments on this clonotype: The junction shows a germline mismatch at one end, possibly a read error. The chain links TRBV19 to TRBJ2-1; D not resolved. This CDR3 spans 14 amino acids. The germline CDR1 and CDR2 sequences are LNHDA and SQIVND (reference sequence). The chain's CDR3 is CASSIGWAYNEQFF. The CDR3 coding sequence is TGTGCCAGTAGTATAGGATGGGCCTATAATGAGCAGTTCTTC.

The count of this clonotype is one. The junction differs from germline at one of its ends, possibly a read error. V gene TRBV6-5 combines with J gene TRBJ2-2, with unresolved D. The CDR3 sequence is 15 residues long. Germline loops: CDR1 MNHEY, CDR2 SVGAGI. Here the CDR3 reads CASCYAVDGTVELFF. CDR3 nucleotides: TGTGCCAGCTGTTACGCAGTGGACGGCACAGTGGAGCTGTTTTTT.

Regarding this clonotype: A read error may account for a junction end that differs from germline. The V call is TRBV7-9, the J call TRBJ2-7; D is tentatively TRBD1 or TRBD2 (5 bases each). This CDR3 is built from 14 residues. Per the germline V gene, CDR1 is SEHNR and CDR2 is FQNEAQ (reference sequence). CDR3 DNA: TGTGCCAGCAACTTAGCAGGGACCTCCTACGAGCAGTACTTC. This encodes CASNLAGTSYEQYF.

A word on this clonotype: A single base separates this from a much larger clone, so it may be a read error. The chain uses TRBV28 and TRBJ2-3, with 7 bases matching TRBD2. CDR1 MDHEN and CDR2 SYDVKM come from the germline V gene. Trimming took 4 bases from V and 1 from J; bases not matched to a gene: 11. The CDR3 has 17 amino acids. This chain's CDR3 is CASSSNTGRERTDTQYF. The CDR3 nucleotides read TGTGCCAGCAGTTCGAACACGGGGAGGGAGCGCACAGATACGCAGTATTTT.

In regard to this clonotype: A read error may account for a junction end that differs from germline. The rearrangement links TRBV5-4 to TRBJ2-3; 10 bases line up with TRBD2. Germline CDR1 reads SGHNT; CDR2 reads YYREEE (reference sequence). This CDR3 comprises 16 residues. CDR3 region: CASSSRTSGNTDMQYF. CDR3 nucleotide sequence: TGTGCCAGCAGCTCGCGGACTAGCGGTAACACAGATATGCAGTATTTT.